A selection of T cell receptor beta chains follows, all from one sample in a study of PD-L1 blockade in urothelial cancer. TCRdb keeps only in-frame clones here, not all; method: immunoSEQ multiplex PCR. This table holds some 100,000 clones, 91% found once. Material: PBMCs, obtained around atezolizumab (anti-PD-L1) treatment. The receptors here all came from a woman at least 80 years old with urothelial cancer. Each CDR3 is given with its conserved first and last residue. Fields, in order: D gene, clone size, J gene, V gene, CDR3 protein, CDR3 DNA. D genes are given only for firm matches. The size field is filled for only some rows; it gives once, few, many or a size class.

TRBD1,-,TRBJ1-1,TRBV5-1,CASSIGQANTEAFF,TGCGCCAGCAGCATCGGACAGGCGAACACTGAAGCTTTCTTT
TRBD1,-,TRBJ1-1,TRBV6-6,CASSPWDRITEAFF,TGTGCCAGCAGTCCCTGGGACAGGATCACTGAAGCTTTCTTT
-,-,TRBJ1-3,TRBV6-1,CASSVNREGNTIYF,TGTGCCAGCAGTGTAAACCGCGAAGGAAACACCATATATTTT
TRBD1,-,TRBJ1-1,TRBV2,CASSEAHRGNTEAFF,TGTGCCAGCAGTGAAGCGCACAGGGGGAACACTGAAGCTTTCTTT
-,once,TRBJ2-5,TRBV29-1,CSVDPGRQETQYF,TGCAGCGTTGATCCAGGTCGCCAAGAGACCCAGTACTTC
-,once,TRBJ2-3,TRBV19,CASSSTNTDTDTQYF,TGTGCCAGTAGTAGTACAAACACAGACACAGATACGCAGTATTTT
TRBD1,-,TRBJ1-2,TRBV5-1,CASSSGQGHGYTF,TGCGCCAGCAGCTCGGGACAGGGGCATGGCTACACCTTC
TRBD2,-,TRBJ2-3,TRBV27,CASSLGLHTDTQYF,TGTGCCAGCAGTTTGGGACTACACACAGATACGCAGTATTTT
-,-,TRBJ2-7,TRBV15,CATSGSQGSYEQYF,TGTGCCACCAGCGGATCCCAGGGTTCCTACGAGCAGTACTTC
TRBD1,-,TRBJ1-2,TRBV19,CASRRQGDNYGYTF,TGTGCCAGTAGAAGACAGGGAGATAACTATGGCTACACCTTC
TRBD2,-,TRBJ2-2,TRBV9,CASSVQLAGEGGELFF,TGTGCCAGCAGCGTCCAGCTAGCGGGAGAAGGCGGGGAGCTGTTTTTT
TRBD1,-,TRBJ2-5,TRBV5-1,CASSLSPLTGGETQYF,TGCGCCAGCAGCTTGTCCCCACTGACAGGGGGTGAGACCCAGTACTTC
-,-,TRBJ2-2,TRBV7-6,CASSFPSDGTQIAGELFF,TGTGCCAGCAGCTTTCCCTCCGACGGGACTCAGATAGCCGGGGAGCTGTTTTTT
-,-,TRBJ2-3,TRBV9,CASSVQVSSTDTQYF,TGTGCCAGCAGCGTCCAGGTCTCTAGCACAGATACGCAGTATTTT
TRBD1,-,TRBJ2-1,TRBV11-3,CASSLSTGASYNEQFF,TGTGCCAGCAGCTTGTCCACAGGGGCATCCTACAATGAGCAGTTCTTC
-,-,TRBJ1-5,TRBV5-1,CASSLDSGNQPQHF,TGCGCCAGCAGCTTAGACAGTGGCAATCAGCCCCAGCATTTT
TRBD2,-,TRBJ2-1,TRBV7-8,CASSRTSPNEQFF,TGTGCCAGCAGCCGGACTAGCCCCAATGAGCAGTTCTTC
-,-,TRBJ2-1,TRBV6-1,CASSNTGFSYNEQFF,TGTGCCAGCAGTAATACAGGGTTCTCCTACAATGAGCAGTTCTTC
-,-,TRBJ1-5,TRBV30,CAWSPSLTKPQHF,TGTGCCTGGAGTCCGAGTCTAACGAAGCCCCAGCATTTT
TRBD1,-,TRBJ1-1,TRBV2,CASSEQGAEAFF,TGTGCCAGCAGTGAACAGGGGGCTGAAGCTTTCTTT
TRBD2,once,TRBJ2-2,TRBV7-3,CASSFGLAGAGELFF,TGTGCCAGCAGCTTTGGACTAGCGGGAGCCGGGGAGCTGTTTTTT
TRBD1,-,TRBJ1-5,TRBV6-1,CASLSGTGGNQPQHF,TGTGCCAGCCTCTCCGGGACAGGGGGCAATCAGCCCCAGCATTTT
-,-,TRBJ1-5,TRBV30,CAWSARVSNQPQHF,TGTGCCTGGAGTGCCAGGGTTAGCAATCAGCCCCAGCATTTT
-,-,TRBJ1-4,TRBV28,CASSFSRLIQGEKLFF,TGTGCCAGCAGTTTTTCCAGACTGATTCAAGGTGAAAAACTGTTTTTT
-,few,TRBJ2-1,TRBV7-2,CASRPVLGAYNEQFF,TGTGCCAGCAGACCTGTCCTAGGGGCCTACAATGAGCAGTTCTTC
-,-,TRBJ2-7,TRBV30,CAWKPSFSVVWYF,TGTGCCTGGAAGCCTTCTTTCTCCGTAGTCTGGTACTTC
-,-,TRBJ1-4,TRBV15,CATSRDNNEKLFF,TGTGCCACCAGCAGAGATAATAATGAAAAACTGTTTTTT
-,-,TRBJ2-2,TRBV7-3,CASSSTDAGELFF,TGTGCCAGCAGCTCTACAGATGCCGGGGAGCTGTTTTTT
-,-,TRBJ2-1,TRBV4-2,CASSQARGSEQFF,TGTGCCAGCAGCCAAGCCAGGGGTAGCGAGCAGTTCTTC
-,-,TRBJ1-2,TRBV10-1,CASSPTITGINGYTF,TGCGCCAGCAGCCCAACAATAACAGGGATTAACGGCTACACCTTC
TRBD2,-,TRBJ2-7,TRBV15,CATSRDLAAEQYF,TGTGCCACCAGCAGAGATCTAGCGGCCGAGCAGTACTTC
-,-,TRBJ2-1,TRBV7-9,CASSFEGAYNEQFF,TGTGCCAGCAGCTTTGAGGGGGCCTACAATGAGCAGTTCTTC
TRBD2,once,TRBJ2-1,TRBV4-1,CASSQVKLAGVHEQFF,TGCGCCAGCAGCCAAGTAAAGCTAGCGGGAGTCCATGAGCAGTTCTTC
TRBD1,-,TRBJ1-2,TRBV5-6,CASRTGGSGYTF,TGTGCCAGCAGGACAGGGGGCAGTGGCTACACCTTC
TRBD2,-,TRBJ2-2,TRBV5-4,CASSLPGTSGGSGELFF,TGTGCCAGCAGCTTGCCCGGGACTAGCGGGGGATCCGGGGAGCTGTTTTTT
TRBD2,-,TRBJ2-2,TRBV7-3,CASSLAGSNTGELFF,TGTGCCAGCAGCCTAGCGGGATCCAACACCGGGGAGCTGTTTTTT
TRBD2,few,TRBJ2-1,TRBV5-1,CASSLAGSFQRGRAKTVF,TGCGCCAGCAGCTTGGCAGGGTCCTTTCAACGGGGGAGGGCCAAAACGGTCTTC
-,-,TRBJ2-2,TRBV5-5,CASSPLWATGELFF,TGTGCCAGCAGCCCCTTATGGGCCACCGGGGAGCTGTTTTTT
-,-,TRBJ1-5,TRBV9,CASSVDPRSDQPQHF,TGTGCCAGCAGCGTCGACCCTAGGAGCGATCAGCCCCAGCATTTT
-,once,TRBJ2-3,TRBV5-1,CASSLGREWNTQYF,TGCGCCAGCAGCTTGGGTCGGGAGTGGAATACGCAGTATTTT
TRBD1,-,TRBJ1-5,TRBV7-9,CAITSGQENQPQHF,TGTGCCATCACGTCGGGACAGGAGAATCAGCCCCAGCATTTT
-,-,TRBJ2-2,TRBV11-2,CASRRTSSSGSPAGELFF,TGTGCCAGCAGGCGGACATCCAGTTCAGGGTCCCCAGCCGGGGAGCTGTTTTTT
TRBD1,-,TRBJ2-3,TRBV5-1,CASSLTGLRTDTQYF,TGCGCCAGCAGCCTGACAGGGCTACGCACAGATACGCAGTATTTT
-,-,TRBJ2-1,TRBV28,CASSRAVGTLYNEQFF,TGTGCCAGCAGCCGCGCTGTAGGGACACTATACAATGAGCAGTTCTTC
TRBD2,-,TRBJ2-7,TRBV18,CASSPGTSGYEQYF,TGTGCCAGCTCACCCGGGACTAGCGGCTACGAGCAGTACTTC
TRBD1,-,TRBJ1-2,TRBV5-4,CASSLGTGYGYTF,TGTGCCAGCAGCTTGGGGACAGGATATGGCTACACCTTC
TRBD1,-,TRBJ2-7,TRBV9,CASSFSGTGPDEQYF,TGTGCCAGCAGCTTCTCCGGGACAGGACCGGACGAGCAGTACTTC
TRBD2,-,TRBJ2-7,TRBV6-1,CASSEERDPYEQYF,TGTGCCAGCAGTGAAGAGCGGGATCCCTACGAGCAGTACTTC
TRBD1,-,TRBJ2-5,TRBV19,CASNTGQPAETQYF,TGTGCCAGTAACACGGGACAGCCCGCAGAGACCCAGTACTTC
-,-,TRBJ1-1,TRBV28,CASSGGTYTEAFF,TGTGCCAGCAGTGGTGGGACATACACTGAAGCTTTCTTT
-,-,TRBJ1-1,TRBV29-1,CSFGTRNTEAFF,TGCAGCTTCGGGACAAGGAACACTGAAGCTTTCTTT
TRBD1,-,TRBJ2-7,TRBV6-1,CACLRDRGLEQYF,TGTGCCTGCCTCCGGGACAGGGGGCTCGAGCAGTACTTC
TRBD2,-,TRBJ2-3,TRBV28,CASSSLISGTSTDTQYF,TGTGCCAGCAGTTCGCTGATTAGCGGGACTAGCACAGATACGCAGTATTTT